This TCR beta chain emerged from a study of shared T cell receptors in the human thymus. Germline V gene sequence: CDR1 MDHEN, CDR2 SYDVKM. V lost 11 bases, J lost 6 bases, and 17 bases lay in between. The CDR3 is 13 residues long. Using immunoSEQ multiplex PCR, the repertoire was profiled, and TCRdb retains in-frame clones only, with some absent. The sample has about 380,000 clones; roughly 94% are singletons. The V gene is TRBV28, the J gene TRBJ1-5, with a tentative D call TRBD1 (6 bases). Input material: thymocytes. The source is a human donor. The CDR3 region is CASRGGEGQPQHF. The CDR3 DNA follows: TGTGCCTCCCGGGGGGGCGAGGGTCAGCCCCAGCATTTT.